This T cell receptor (beta chain) came from a study of identical twins. This clonotype came up a few times. The CDR3 sequence is 13 residues long. V was pared by 1 base and J by 6 bases, with 11 bases between. Per germline, CDR1 SGHDT and CDR2 YYEEEE. From the 5' RACE reads, TCRdb called clonotypes with MiXCR, one entry per CDR3 protein. The table records some 790,000 distinct CDR3 sequences, about 20% of them present only once. These data were also reused for a study on T cells expressing NK-cell markers. From that report: NKG2C+ dominant clonotype frequencies in 5 or 6 donors were roughly 1.0-7.5% of CD8+ T cells. Questions lingered over whether expanded NKG2C+ T cell clones were HCMV-specific.

The specimen sequenced was PBMCs. The chain links TRBV5-6 to TRBJ2-7; D unresolved. This sequence was found in a woman aged 18-29 years in good health. Here the CDR3 reads CASSLRIRVEQYF. CDR3 coding DNA: TGTGCCAGCAGCTTGCGTATCCGGGTCGAGCAGTACTTC.